The rows below give T cell receptor beta chains drawn from one sample of a study of Ad26.COV2.S vaccination and SARS-CoV-2 variants. Data came from immunoSEQ multiplex PCR; TCRdb stores just in-frame clones and leaves some out. The table lists approximately 300,000 clones, 86% of them singletons. Sequenced material: peripheral blood, taken in a trial of Ad26.COV2.S vaccine versus placebo. The receptors here all came from a person between 18 and 65 years old who received the Ad26.COV2.S COVID-19 vaccine or a placebo. Each CDR3 is given with its conserved first and last residue. Fields, in order: clone size, CDR3 length, D gene, J gene, V gene, CDR3 DNA, CDR3 protein. A D gene is named only where the DNA matches it firmly. Expanded clones get a size class; other rows say once, few or many, or leave the size out.

size: NA
length: 15
D: NA
J: TRBJ2-5
V: TRBV18
DNA: TGTGCCAGCTCACCGGGGCTCAGAGGGGAAGAGACCCAGTACTTC
CDR3: CASSPGLRGEETQYF

size: NA
length: 16
D: NA
J: TRBJ1-5
V: TRBV15
DNA: TGTGCCACCAGCAGAGATAGGTCGAGAGGTAATCAGCCCCAGCATTTT
CDR3: CATSRDRSRGNQPQHF

size: NA
length: 14
D: NA
J: TRBJ2-7
V: TRBV6-2/TRBV6-3
DNA: TGTGCCAGCAGTTACTCACCACTCCGGAACGAGCAGTACTTC
CDR3: CASSYSPLRNEQYF

size: NA
length: 20
D: TRBD2
J: TRBJ2-2
V: TRBV7-8
DNA: TGTGCCAGCAGCTTCACAACAGTGACTAGCGGGGGGGGTTACACCGGGGAGCTGTTTTTT
CDR3: CASSFTTVTSGGGYTGELFF

size: NA
length: 16
D: TRBD1
J: TRBJ1-1
V: TRBV6-2/TRBV6-3
DNA: TGTGCCAGCAGCTTAACCCGGGACAGGCATCTGGGTGAAGCTTTCTTT
CDR3: CASSLTRDRHLGEAFF

size: NA
length: 14
D: TRBD2
J: TRBJ2-1
V: TRBV4-3
DNA: TGCGCCAGCAGCCAAGAAACTAGCGGGGGGGCCAAGTTCTTC
CDR3: CASSQETSGGAKFF

size: NA
length: 14
D: NA
J: TRBJ1-3
V: TRBV11-2
DNA: TGTGCCAGCAGCTTAGACAGGTCTGGAAACACCATATATTTT
CDR3: CASSLDRSGNTIYF

size: NA
length: 15
D: TRBD1
J: TRBJ1-2
V: TRBV27
DNA: TGTGCCACCCGAGGTGAAGAGAGGGGGCTCTATGGCTACACCTTC
CDR3: CATRGEERGLYGYTF

size: NA
length: 18
D: NA
J: TRBJ1-6
V: TRBV19
DNA: TGTGCCAGTAGTATAGACGGGAGGAGAAGCTCCTATAATTCACCCCTCCACTTT
CDR3: CASSIDGRRSSYNSPLHF

size: NA
length: 13
D: NA
J: TRBJ1-1
V: TRBV6-5
DNA: TGTGCCAGCAGACAACAAACGGGGACTGAAGCTTTCTTT
CDR3: CASRQQTGTEAFF

size: NA
length: 13
D: NA
J: TRBJ1-1
V: TRBV7-3
DNA: TGTGCCAGCAGCCCATCATTGAACACTGAAGCTTTCTTT
CDR3: CASSPSLNTEAFF

size: NA
length: 13
D: NA
J: TRBJ1-2
V: TRBV18
DNA: TGTGCCAGCTCACCGGAAGGACCATCGGGCTACACCTTC
CDR3: CASSPEGPSGYTF

size: NA
length: 13
D: TRBD1
J: TRBJ1-3
V: TRBV12-5
DNA: TGTGCTAGTGGTTTGACCACAGGGGCGACCATATATTTT
CDR3: CASGLTTGATIYF

size: NA
length: 15
D: TRBD1
J: TRBJ1-5
V: TRBV7-2
DNA: TGTGCCAGCAGCTTCTGGACAGGGGGCGAGCAGCCCCAGCATTTT
CDR3: CASSFWTGGEQPQHF

size: NA
length: 13
D: NA
J: TRBJ1-1
V: TRBV20-1
DNA: TGCAGTGCTAGTATACCAAAGAACACTGAAGCTTTCTTT
CDR3: CSASIPKNTEAFF

size: NA
length: 15
D: NA
J: TRBJ1-2
V: TRBV4-3
DNA: TGCGCCAGCAGCCAAGAAGGCGGGGTCCGGTATGGCTACACCTTC
CDR3: CASSQEGGVRYGYTF

size: NA
length: 11
D: NA
J: TRBJ2-1
V: TRBV12-3/TRBV12-4
DNA: TGTGCCAGCAGTTTAACTAGTGAGCAGTTCTTC
CDR3: CASSLTSEQFF

size: NA
length: 11
D: TRBD1
J: TRBJ2-2
V: TRBV20-1
DNA: TGCAGTGCTAAAGACAGGGGTAGGGTGTTTTTT
CDR3: CSAKDRGRVFF

size: NA
length: 13
D: NA
J: TRBJ2-7
V: TRBV10-2
DNA: TGCGCCAGCAGAGCCTTCGGGGTCTACGAGCAGTACTTC
CDR3: CASRAFGVYEQYF

size: NA
length: 16
D: NA
J: TRBJ1-5
V: TRBV5-1
DNA: TGCGCCAGCAGCTTCGGGGACGCAAATAGCAATCAGCCCCAGCATTTT
CDR3: CASSFGDANSNQPQHF

size: NA
length: 12
D: TRBD1
J: TRBJ1-2
V: TRBV20-1
DNA: TGCAGTGCTAGTGGGACAGTCTATGGCTACACCTTC
CDR3: CSASGTVYGYTF

size: NA
length: 15
D: TRBD1
J: TRBJ1-1
V: TRBV18
DNA: TGTGCCAGCTCACCAATGGGGCGACAGGGGGCCTTGGCTTTCTTT
CDR3: CASSPMGRQGALAFF

size: few
length: 14
D: TRBD1
J: TRBJ1-2
V: TRBV9
DNA: TGTGCCAGCAGCAGACGGGACAGGAGCTATGGCTACACCTTC
CDR3: CASSRRDRSYGYTF

size: NA
length: 13
D: NA
J: TRBJ1-2
V: TRBV6-5
DNA: TGTGCCAGCAGCGCACAGGCCGCCTATGGCTACACCTTC
CDR3: CASSAQAAYGYTF

size: NA
length: 12
D: NA
J: TRBJ1-2
V: TRBV29-1
DNA: TGCAGCGTTGAAGTCGGCAGCTATGGCTACACCTTC
CDR3: CSVEVGSYGYTF

size: NA
length: 14
D: NA
J: TRBJ2-7
V: TRBV7-8
DNA: TGTGCCAGCAGCTTAAACTCCCCCCGCTACGAGCAGTACTTC
CDR3: CASSLNSPRYEQYF

size: NA
length: 11
D: NA
J: TRBJ2-5
V: TRBV2
DNA: TGTGCCAGCCGACCGATGGGTAACCAGTACTTC
CDR3: CASRPMGNQYF

size: NA
length: 12
D: NA
J: TRBJ1-5
V: TRBV19
DNA: TGTGCCAGTACGGGGGTCAATCAGCCCCAGCATTTT
CDR3: CASTGVNQPQHF

size: NA
length: 14
D: NA
J: TRBJ2-1
V: TRBV7-3
DNA: TGTGCCAGCGCATCGACAGGTTCCTACAATGAGCAGTTCTTC
CDR3: CASASTGSYNEQFF

size: NA
length: 13
D: NA
J: TRBJ2-7
V: TRBV7-6
DNA: TGTGCCAGCAGCTTAGTAGGGGGGAGCGAGCAGTACTTC
CDR3: CASSLVGGSEQYF

size: NA
length: 15
D: NA
J: TRBJ1-3
V: TRBV6-5
DNA: TGTGCCAGCAGCCTTAGGGGGGGCCCTGGAAACACCATATATTTT
CDR3: CASSLRGGPGNTIYF

size: few
length: 15
D: TRBD1
J: TRBJ2-7
V: TRBV3-1/TRBV3-2
DNA: TGTGCCAGCAGCACCCGCCGGGACAGGGGCTACGAGCAGTACTTC
CDR3: CASSTRRDRGYEQYF